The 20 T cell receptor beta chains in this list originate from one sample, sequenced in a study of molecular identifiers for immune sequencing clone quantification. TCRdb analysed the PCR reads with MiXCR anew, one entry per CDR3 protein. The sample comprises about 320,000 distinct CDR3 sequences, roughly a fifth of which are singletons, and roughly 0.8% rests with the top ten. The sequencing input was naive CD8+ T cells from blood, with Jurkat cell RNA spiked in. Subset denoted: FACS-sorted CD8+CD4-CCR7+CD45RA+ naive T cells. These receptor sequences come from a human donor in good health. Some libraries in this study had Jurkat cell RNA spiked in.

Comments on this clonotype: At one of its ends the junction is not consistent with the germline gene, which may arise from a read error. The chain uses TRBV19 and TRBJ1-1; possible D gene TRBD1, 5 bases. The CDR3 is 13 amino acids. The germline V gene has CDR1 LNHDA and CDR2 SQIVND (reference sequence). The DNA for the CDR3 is TGTGCCAGTAGTACCTTCGGGGGAACTGAAGCTCTCTTT. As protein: CASSTFGGTEALF.

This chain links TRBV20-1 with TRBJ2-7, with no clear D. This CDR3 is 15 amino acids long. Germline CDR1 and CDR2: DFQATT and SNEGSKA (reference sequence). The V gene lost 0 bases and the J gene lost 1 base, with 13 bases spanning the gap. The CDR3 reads CSARDPRTESYEQYF. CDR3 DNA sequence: TGCAGTGCTAGAGATCCCCGGACGGAATCCTACGAGCAGTACTTC.

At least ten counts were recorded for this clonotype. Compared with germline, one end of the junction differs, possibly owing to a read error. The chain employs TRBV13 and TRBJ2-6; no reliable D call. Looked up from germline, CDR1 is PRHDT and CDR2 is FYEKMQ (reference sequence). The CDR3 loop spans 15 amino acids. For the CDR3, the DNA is TGTGCCAGCAGCCTAGGGTACTCTGGGGCCAACGTCCTGACTTTC. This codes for CASSLGYSGANVLTF.

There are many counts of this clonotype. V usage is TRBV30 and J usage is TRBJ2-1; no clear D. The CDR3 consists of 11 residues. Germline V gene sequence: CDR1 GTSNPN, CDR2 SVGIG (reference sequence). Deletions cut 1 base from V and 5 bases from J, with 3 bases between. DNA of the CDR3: TGTGCCTGGAGTGACCACAATGAGCAGTTCTTC. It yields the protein CAWSDHNEQFF. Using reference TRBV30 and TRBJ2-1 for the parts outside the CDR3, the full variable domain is SQTIHQWPATLVQPVGSPLSLECTVEGTSNPNLYWYRQAAGRGLQLLFYSVGIGQISSEVPQNLSASRPQDRQFILSSKKLLLSDSGFYLCAWSDHNEQFFGPGTRLTVL.

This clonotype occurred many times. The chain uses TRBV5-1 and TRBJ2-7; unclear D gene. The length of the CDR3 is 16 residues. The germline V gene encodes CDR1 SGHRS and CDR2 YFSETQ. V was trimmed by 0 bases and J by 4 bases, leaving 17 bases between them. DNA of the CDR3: TGCGCCAGCAGCTTGGAGGTAGCCGCTGCTCTTTACGAGCAGTACTTC. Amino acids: CASSLEVAAALYEQYF.

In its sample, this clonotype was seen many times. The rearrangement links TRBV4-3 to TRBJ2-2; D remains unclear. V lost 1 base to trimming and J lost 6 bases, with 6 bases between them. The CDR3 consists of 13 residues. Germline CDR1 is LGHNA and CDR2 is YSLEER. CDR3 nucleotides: TGCGCCAGCAGCCAAGGGCAGTCCGGGGAGCTGTTTTTT. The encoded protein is CASSQGQSGELFF.

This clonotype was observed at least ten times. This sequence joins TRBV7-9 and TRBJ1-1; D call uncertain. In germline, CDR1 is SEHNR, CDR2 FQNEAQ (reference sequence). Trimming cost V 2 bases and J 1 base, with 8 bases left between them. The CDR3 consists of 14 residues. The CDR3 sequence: CASSLLAENTEAFF. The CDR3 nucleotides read TGTGCCAGCAGCTTATTGGCAGAGAACACTGAAGCTTTCTTT.

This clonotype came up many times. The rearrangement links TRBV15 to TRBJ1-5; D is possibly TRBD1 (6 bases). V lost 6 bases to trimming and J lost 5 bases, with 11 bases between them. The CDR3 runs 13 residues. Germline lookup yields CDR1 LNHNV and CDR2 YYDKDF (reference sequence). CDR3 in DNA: TGTGCCACCAGGGACAGCCTGCATCAGCCCCAGCATTTT. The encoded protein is CATRDSLHQPQHF.

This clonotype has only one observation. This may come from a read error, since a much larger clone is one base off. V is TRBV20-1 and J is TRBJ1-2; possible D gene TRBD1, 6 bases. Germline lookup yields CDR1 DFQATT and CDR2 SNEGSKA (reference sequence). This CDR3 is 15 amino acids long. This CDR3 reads CSAREGAITNYGHTF. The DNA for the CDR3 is TGCAGTGCTAGAGAGGGGGCAATCACTAACTATGGCCACACCTTC.

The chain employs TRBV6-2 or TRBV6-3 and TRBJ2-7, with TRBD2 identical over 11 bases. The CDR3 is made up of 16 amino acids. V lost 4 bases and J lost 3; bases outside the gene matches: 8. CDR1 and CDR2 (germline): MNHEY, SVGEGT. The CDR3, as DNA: TGTGCCAGCAGTTCCGATAGCGGGAGGGTAATCTACGAGCAGTACTTC. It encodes CASSSDSGRVIYEQYF.

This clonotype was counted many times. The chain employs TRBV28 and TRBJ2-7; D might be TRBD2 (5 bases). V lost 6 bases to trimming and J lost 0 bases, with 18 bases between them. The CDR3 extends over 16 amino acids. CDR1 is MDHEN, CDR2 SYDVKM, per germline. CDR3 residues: CASSAISGTFSYEQYF. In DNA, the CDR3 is TGTGCCAGCAGCGCGATTTCGGGAACCTTCTCCTACGAGCAGTACTTC.

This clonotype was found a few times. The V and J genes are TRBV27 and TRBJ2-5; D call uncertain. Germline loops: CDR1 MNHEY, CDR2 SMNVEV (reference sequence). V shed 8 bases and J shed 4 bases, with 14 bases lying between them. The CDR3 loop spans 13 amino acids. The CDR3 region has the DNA TGTGCCAGCGGCGAGAGTGGGGTAGAGACCCAGTACTTC. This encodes CASGESGVETQYF.

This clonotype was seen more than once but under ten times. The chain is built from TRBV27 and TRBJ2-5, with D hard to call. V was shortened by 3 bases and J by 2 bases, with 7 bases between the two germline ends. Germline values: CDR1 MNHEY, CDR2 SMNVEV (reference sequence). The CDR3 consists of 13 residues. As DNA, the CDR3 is TGTGCCAGCAGTTTTTACAGACAAGAGACCCAGTACTTC. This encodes CASSFYRQETQYF.

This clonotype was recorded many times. The chain's CDR3 is CASSQGTGQWEQYF. The CDR3 nucleotides are TGCGCCAGCAGCCAAGGTACAGGGCAATGGGAGCAGTACTTC. The chain uses TRBV4-1 and TRBJ2-7, with D possibly matching TRBD1 (6 bases). This CDR3 comprises 14 residues. Germline CDR1 and CDR2: MGHRA and YSYEKL. The V end was cut by 1 base, the J end by 7 bases, with 14 bases between.

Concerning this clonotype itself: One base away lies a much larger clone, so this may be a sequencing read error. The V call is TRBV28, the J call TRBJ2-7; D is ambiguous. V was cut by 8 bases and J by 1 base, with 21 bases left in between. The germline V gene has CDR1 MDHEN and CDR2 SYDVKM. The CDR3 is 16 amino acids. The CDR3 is CASGIEPETGSYEQYF. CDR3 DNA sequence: TGTGCCAGCGGGATCGAGCCCGAGACGGGTTCCTACGAGCAGTACTTC.

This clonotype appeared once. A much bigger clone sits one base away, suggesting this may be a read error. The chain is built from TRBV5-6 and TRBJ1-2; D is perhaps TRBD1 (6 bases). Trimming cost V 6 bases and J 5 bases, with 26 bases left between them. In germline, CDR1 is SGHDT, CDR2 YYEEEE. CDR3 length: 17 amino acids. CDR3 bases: TGTGCCAGCACCTCCCCGCGGGGGCGAAACCCCGAATATGGCTACACCTTC. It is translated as CASTSPRGRNPEYGYTF.

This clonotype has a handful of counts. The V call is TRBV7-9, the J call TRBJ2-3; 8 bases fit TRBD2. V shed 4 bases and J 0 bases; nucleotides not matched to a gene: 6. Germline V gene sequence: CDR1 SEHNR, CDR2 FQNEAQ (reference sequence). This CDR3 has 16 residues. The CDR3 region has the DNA TGTGCCAGCAGCTATAGACTAGCGCCTAGCACAGATACGCAGTATTTT. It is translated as CASSYRLAPSTDTQYF.

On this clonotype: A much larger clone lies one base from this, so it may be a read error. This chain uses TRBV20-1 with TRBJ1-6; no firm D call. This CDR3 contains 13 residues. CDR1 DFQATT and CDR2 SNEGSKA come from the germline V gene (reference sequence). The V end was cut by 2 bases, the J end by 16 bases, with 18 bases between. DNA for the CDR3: TGCAGTGCTAGACTGGACGGCCTCAACTCTCTCCACTTT. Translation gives CSARLDGLNSLHF.

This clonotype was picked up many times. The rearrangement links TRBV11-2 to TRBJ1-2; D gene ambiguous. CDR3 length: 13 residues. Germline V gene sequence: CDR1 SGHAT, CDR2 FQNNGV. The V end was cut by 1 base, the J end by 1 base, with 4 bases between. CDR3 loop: CASSLGSNYGYTF. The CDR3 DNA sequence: TGTGCCAGCAGCTTAGGAAGTAACTATGGCTACACCTTC.

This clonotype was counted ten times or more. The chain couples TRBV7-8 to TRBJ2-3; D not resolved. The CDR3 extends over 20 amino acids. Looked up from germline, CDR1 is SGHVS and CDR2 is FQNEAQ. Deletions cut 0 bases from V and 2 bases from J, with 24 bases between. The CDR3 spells CASSLAFSRPSAPATDTQYF. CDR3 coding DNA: TGTGCCAGCAGCTTAGCGTTTTCCAGGCCTTCCGCCCCCGCCACAGATACGCAGTATTTT.